One TCR beta chain is described in this entry. Its antigen is unknown. Base qualities are not recorded, but no much larger clone differs from it by a single base. Germline trimming: 5 bases from V, 5 bases from J; junction bases outside gene matches: 5. CDR1 MDHEN and CDR2 SYDVKM are derived from the germline V gene. CDR3 length: 13 amino acids, cysteine to phenylalanine. Just CDR3 DNA is preserved here, 39 bases in frame from base 1. This sample is part of a study of OX40 agonist ivuxolimab in advanced cancers. At the level of the whole study: Ivuxolimab was a fully human IgG2 agonistic monoclonal antibody targeting the costimulatory receptor OX40 (CD134). Patients were allowed to have had prior anti-PD-1, anti-PD-L1 or anti-CTLA-4 therapy, and 30% to 50% of the dose-escalation patients had previously received checkpoint inhibitors. The point of sequencing TCRbeta in the periphery was to test whether ivuxolimab changed TCR sequence diversity and drove clonal T-cell expansion. Intravenous ivuxolimab was administered to patients every 2 weeks at six dose levels: 0.01, 0.1, 0.3, 1.5, 3 and 10 mg/kg. Of the roughly 52 patients in dose escalation, around 19 had hepatocellular carcinoma, some 15 had melanoma, 9 had renal cell carcinoma and 9 had head and neck cancer. The paper reports the monotherapy dose-escalation portion (N of about 47 patients) of the phase I ivuxolimab trial. The dose-escalation cohort was 80% to 90% male with a mean age of approximately 59 years, ranging from about 20 to 80. Three dose-escalation patients achieved partial responses, one with hepatocellular carcinoma and two with cutaneous melanoma.

The trial excluded patients who had a history of autoimmune disease or were on systemic immunosuppression. Peripheral blood for TCR sequencing was drawn from every dose cohort at baseline, at cycle 4 day 1 and at cycle 7 day 1. Samples were obtained from an open-label, multicenter, first-in-human phase I dose-escalation trial of ivuxolimab. The trial enrolled adults with locally advanced or metastatic head and neck squamous cell, hepatocellular, melanoma or renal cell carcinoma. Before TCR sequencing, CD4+ T cells and CD8+ T cells were sorted from peripheral blood as separate populations. For sequencing of the TCRbeta CDR3 region, genomic DNA was extracted from the sorted cells. TCRbeta CDR3 regions were sequenced using the immunoSEQ Assay. TCRdb provides this immuneACCESS table in a form limited to in-frame rearrangements. Some clones are lacking; in checked studies, under half of them reflect an unresolved V gene, and why the rest are absent is not known. Present in this sample are tens of thousands of clones, approximately 90% of which were seen just once. The top ten clones comprise less than 2.5% of the sample.

The research as a whole found: In the 0.1-3.0 mg/kg groups, partial responders had among the lowest normalized peripheral clonal expansion, particularly in CD8+ T cells. After ivuxolimab, expanded clones were on average more numerous among CD8+ T cells than among CD4+ T cells. Antigen specificity was not determined for the clonally expanded peripheral T cells. At doses from 0.1 to 3.0 mg/kg, clonal expansion was seen in both CD4+ and CD8+ blood T cells between baseline and week 6. Low levels of normalized T-cell clonal expansion were also seen in some nonresponding patients.

The source of this sequence is an adult with an advanced solid tumor such as melanoma, head and neck, liver or kidney cancer. Sample: CD4+ or CD8+ T cells sorted from blood, taken in a trial of the OX40 agonist ivuxolimab. This chain is built from TRBV28 and TRBJ1-2, and TRBD1 aligns with 7 junction nucleotides. Read as DNA, the sequence is TGTGCCAGCAGTACCCAGGGGGTGTATGGCTACACCTTC. Protein translation: CASSTQGVYGYTF.